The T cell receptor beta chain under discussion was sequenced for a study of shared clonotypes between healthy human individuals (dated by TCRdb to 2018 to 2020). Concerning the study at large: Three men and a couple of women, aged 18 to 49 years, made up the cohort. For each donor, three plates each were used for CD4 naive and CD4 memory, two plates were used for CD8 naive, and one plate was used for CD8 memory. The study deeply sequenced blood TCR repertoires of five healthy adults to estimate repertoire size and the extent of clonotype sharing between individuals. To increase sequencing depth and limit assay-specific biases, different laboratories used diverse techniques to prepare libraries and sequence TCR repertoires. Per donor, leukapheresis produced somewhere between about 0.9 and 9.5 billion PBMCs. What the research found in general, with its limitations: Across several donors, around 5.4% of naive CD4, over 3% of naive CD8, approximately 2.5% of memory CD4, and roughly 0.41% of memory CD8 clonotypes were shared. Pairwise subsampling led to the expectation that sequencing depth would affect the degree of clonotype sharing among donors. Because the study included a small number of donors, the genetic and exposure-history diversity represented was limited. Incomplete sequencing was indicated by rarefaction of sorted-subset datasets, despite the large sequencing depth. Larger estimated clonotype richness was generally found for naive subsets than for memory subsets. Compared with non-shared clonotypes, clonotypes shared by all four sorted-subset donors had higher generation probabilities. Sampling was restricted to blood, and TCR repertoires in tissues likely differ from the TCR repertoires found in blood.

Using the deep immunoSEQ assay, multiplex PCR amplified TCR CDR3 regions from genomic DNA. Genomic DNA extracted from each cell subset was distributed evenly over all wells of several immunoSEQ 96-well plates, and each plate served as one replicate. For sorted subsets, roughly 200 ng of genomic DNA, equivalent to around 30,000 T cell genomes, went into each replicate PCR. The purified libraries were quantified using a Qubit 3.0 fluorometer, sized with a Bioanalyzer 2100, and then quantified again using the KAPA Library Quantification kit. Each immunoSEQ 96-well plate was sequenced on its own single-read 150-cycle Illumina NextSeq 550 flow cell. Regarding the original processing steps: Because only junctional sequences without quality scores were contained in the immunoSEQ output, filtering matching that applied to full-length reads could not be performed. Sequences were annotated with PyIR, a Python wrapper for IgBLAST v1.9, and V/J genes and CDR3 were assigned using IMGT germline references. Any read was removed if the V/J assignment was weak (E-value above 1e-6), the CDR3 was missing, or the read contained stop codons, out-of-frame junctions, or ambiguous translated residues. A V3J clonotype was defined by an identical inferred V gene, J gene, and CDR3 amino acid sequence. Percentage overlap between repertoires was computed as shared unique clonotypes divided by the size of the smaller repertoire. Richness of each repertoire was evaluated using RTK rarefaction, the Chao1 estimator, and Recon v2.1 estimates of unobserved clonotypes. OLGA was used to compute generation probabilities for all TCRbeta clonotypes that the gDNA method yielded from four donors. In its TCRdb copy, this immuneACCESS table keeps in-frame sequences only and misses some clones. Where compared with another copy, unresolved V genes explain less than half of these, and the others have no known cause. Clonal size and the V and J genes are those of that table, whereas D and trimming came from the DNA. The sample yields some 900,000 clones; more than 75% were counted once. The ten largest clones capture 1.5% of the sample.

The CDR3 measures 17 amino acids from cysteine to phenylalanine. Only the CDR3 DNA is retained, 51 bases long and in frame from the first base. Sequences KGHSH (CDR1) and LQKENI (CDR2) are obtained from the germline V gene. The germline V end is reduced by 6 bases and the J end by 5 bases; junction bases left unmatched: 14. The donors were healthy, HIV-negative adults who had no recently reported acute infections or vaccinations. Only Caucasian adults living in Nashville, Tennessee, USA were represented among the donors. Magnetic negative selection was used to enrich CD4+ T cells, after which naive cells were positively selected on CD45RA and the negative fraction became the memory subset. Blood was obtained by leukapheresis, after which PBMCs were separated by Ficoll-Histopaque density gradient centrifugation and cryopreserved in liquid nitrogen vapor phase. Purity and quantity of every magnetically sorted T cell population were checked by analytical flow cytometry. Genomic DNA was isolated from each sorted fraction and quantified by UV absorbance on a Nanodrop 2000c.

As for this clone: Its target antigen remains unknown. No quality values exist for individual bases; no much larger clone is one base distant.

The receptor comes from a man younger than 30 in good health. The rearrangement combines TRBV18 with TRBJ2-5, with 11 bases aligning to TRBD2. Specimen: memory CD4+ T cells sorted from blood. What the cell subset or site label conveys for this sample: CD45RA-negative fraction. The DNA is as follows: TGTGCCAGCTCCCAGGGGACTAGCGGAACCGGTTGGGAGACCCAGTACTTC. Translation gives CASSQGTSGTGWETQYF. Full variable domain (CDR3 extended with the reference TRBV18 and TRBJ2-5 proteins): NAGVMQNPRHLVRRRGQEARLRCSPMKGHSHVYWYRQLPEEGLKFMVYLQKENIIDESGMPKERFSAEFPKEGPSILRIQQVVRGDSAAYFCASSQGTSGTGWETQYFGPGTRLLVL.